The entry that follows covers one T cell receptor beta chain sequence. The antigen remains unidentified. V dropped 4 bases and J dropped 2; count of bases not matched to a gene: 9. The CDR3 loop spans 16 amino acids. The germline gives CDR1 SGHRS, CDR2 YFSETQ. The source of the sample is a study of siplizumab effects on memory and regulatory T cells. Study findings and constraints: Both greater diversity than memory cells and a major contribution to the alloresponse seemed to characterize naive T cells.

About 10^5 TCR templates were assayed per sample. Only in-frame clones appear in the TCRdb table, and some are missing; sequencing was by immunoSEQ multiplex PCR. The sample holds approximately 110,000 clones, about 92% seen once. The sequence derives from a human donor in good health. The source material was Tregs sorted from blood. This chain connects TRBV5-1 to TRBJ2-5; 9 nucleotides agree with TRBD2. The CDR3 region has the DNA TGCGCCAGCAGCCGGTTAGCGGGAGCAACTCAAGAGACCCAGTACTTC. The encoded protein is CASSRLAGATQETQYF.